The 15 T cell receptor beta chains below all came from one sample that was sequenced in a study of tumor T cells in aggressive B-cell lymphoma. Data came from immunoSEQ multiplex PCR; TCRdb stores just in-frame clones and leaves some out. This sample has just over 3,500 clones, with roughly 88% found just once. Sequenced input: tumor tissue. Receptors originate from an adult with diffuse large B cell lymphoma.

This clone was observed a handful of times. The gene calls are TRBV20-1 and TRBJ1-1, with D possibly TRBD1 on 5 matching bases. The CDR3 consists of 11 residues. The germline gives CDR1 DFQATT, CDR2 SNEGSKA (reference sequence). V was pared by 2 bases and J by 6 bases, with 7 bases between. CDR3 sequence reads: CSARIRAEAFF. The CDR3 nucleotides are TGCAGTGCTAGAATCAGGGCTGAAGCTTTCTTT.

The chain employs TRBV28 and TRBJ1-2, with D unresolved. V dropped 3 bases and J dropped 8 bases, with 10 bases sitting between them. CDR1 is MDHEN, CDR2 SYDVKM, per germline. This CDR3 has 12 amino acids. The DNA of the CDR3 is TGTGCCAGCAGTTTTATACGAGAGGGCTACACCTTC. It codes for CASSFIREGYTF.

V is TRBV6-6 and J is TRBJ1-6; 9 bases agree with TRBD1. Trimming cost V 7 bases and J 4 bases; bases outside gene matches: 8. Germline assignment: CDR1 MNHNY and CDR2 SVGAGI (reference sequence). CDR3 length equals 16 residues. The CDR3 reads CASTNGDRVYNSPLHF. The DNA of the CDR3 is TGTGCCAGCACCAACGGGGACAGGGTGTATAATTCACCCCTCCACTTT.

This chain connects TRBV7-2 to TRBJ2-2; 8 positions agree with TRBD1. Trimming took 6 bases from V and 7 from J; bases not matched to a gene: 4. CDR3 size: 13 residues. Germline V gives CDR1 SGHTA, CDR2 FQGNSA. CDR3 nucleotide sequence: TGTGCCAGCAGACAGGGGGGTGTCGGGGAGCTGTTTTTT. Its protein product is CASRQGGVGELFF.

This CDR3 is CASTGTGRYNEQFF. The CDR3 bases are TGTGCCAGCACTGGGACAGGGCGTTACAATGAGCAGTTCTTC. V gene TRBV27 combines with J gene TRBJ2-1; TRBD1 agrees at 9 bases. The CDR3 runs 14 residues. Germline V gene lookup returns CDR1 MNHEY and CDR2 SMNVEV (reference sequence). After removal of 7 bases from V and 4 bases from J, the junction contained 5 bases not matched to a gene.

CDR3 region: CASSSSDRLYGYTF. CDR3 in DNA: TGTGCCAGCAGTTCATCTGACAGGCTCTATGGCTACACCTTC. The rearrangement joins TRBV6-5 to TRBJ1-2, with D perhaps matching TRBD1 (6 bases). This CDR3 is 14 amino acids long. The germline V gene has CDR1 MNHEY and CDR2 SVGAGI. V lost 4 bases, J lost 4 bases, and 13 bases lay in between.

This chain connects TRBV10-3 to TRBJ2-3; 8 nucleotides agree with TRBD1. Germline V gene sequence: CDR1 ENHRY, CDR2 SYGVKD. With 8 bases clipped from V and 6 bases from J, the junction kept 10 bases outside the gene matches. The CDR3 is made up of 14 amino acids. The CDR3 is CAIAEGQDGDTQYF. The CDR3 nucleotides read TGTGCCATCGCCGAGGGACAGGACGGCGATACGCAGTATTTT.

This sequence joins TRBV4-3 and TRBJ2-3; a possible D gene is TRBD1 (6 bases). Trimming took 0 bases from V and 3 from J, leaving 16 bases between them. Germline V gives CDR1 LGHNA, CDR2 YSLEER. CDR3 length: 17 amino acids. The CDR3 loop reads CASSQEALNRVTDTQYF. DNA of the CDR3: TGCGCCAGCAGCCAAGAAGCCCTTAACAGGGTGACAGATACGCAGTATTTT.

This CDR3 is CASRAAGVVAFF. The CDR3 DNA reads TGTGCCAGCAGGGCCGCGGGTGTGGTAGCTTTCTTT. The chain joins TRBV7-3 to TRBJ1-1; no definite D call. The V end lost 6 bases, the J end lost 10 bases, and 15 bases lay between the germline ends. Per germline, CDR1 SGHTA and CDR2 FQGTGA. This CDR3 is 12 amino acids long.

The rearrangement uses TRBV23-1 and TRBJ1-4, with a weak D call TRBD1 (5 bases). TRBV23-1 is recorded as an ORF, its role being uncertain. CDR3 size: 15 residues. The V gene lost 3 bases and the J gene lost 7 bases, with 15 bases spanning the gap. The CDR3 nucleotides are TGCGCCAGCAGTCATGACAAGGGGCTGGGTGAAAAACTGTTTTTT. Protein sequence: CASSHDKGLGEKLFF.

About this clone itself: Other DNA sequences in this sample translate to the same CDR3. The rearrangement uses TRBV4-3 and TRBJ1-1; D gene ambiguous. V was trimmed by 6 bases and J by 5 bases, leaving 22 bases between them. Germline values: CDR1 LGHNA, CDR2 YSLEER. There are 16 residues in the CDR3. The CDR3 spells CASSDRGVPGETEAFF. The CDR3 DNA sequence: TGCGCCAGCAGTGACCGGGGAGTCCCCGGCGAGACTGAAGCTTTCTTT.

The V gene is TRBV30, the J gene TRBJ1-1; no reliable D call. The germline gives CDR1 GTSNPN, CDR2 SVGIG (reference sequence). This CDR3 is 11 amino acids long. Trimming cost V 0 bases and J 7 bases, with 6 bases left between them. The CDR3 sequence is CAWSVILEAFF. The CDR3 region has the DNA TGTGCCTGGAGTGTAATTCTTGAAGCTTTCTTT.

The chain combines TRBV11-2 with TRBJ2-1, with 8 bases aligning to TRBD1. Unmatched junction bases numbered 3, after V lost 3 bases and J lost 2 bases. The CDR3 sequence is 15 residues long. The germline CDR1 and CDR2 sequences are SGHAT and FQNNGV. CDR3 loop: CASSFRQGPYNEQFF. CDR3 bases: TGTGCCAGCAGCTTTAGACAGGGGCCCTACAATGAGCAGTTCTTC.

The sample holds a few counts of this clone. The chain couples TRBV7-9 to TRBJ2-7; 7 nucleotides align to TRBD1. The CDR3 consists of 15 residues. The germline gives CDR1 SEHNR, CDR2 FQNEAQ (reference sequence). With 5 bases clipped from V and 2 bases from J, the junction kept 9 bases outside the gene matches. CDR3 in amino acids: CASSAGTVSPYEQYF. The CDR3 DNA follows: TGTGCCAGCAGCGCTGGGACAGTTTCACCCTACGAGCAGTACTTC.

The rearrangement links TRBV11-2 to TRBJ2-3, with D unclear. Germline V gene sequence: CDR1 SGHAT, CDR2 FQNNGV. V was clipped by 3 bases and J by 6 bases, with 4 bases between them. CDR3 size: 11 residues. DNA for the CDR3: TGTGCCAGCAGCTTTCTGGATACGCAGTATTTT. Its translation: CASSFLDTQYF.